This TCR beta chain was found in a study of shared clonotypes between healthy human individuals. Study results and caveats: Only blood was sampled, and tissue TCR repertoires likely differ from blood ones.

With respect to this clone: Its antigen remains unknown.

The CDR3 runs to 15 residues. Per germline, CDR1 KGHSY and CDR2 FQNENV. The V gene end was trimmed by 5 bases and the J gene end by 3 bases; junction bases not matched to a gene: 5. The data were produced by immunoSEQ multiplex PCR, yet TCRdb's version contains in-frame clones alone and is incomplete. The sample holds 90,000 to 130,000 clones, about 71% seen once. Material for sequencing was memory CD8+ T cells sorted from blood. The sample's subset: CD45RO+ cells pooled with CCR7-negative TemRA cells. The V and J genes are TRBV16 and TRBJ1-4, with TRBD1 identical over 8 bases. The receptor comes from a woman in her 30s in good health. The CDR3 spells CASSTTGGPNEKLFF. As DNA, the CDR3 is TGTGCCAGCAGCACCACAGGGGGACCTAATGAAAAACTGTTTTTT.